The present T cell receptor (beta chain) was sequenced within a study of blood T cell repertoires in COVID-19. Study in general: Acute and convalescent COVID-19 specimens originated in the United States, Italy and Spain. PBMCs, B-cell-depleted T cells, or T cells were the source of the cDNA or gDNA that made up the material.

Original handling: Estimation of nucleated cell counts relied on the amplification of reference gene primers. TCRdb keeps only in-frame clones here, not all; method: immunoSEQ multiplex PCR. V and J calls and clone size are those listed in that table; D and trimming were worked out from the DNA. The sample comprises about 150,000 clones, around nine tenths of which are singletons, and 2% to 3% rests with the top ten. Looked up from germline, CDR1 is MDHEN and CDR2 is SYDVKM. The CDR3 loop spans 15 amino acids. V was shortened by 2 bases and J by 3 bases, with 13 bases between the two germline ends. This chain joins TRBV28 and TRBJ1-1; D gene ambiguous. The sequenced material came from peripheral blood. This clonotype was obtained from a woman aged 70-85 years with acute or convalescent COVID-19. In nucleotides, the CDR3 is TGTGCCAGCAGTTTACTAGCCCCTGGGGACACTGAAGCTTTCTTT. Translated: CASSLLAPGDTEAFF. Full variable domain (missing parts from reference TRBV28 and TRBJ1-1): DVKVTQSSRYLVKRTGEKVFLECVQDMDHENMFWYRQDPGLGLRLIYFSYDVKMKEKGDIPEGYSVSREKKERFSLILESASTNQTSMYLCASSLLAPGDTEAFFGQGTRLTVV.